Described below is a single TCR beta chain sequence and its context. This entry is derived from a study of blood T cell repertoires in COVID-19. Across the study: Samples taken during acute and convalescent COVID-19 were collected in the United States, Italy and Spain. From T cells, B-cell-depleted T cells, or PBMCs came the material, which was cDNA or gDNA.

Authors' analysis steps: Quantification of nucleated cells was approximated via reference gene primer amplification. Some clones are missing from TCRdb's copy, which holds only in-frame ones; the method was immunoSEQ multiplex PCR. The V and J calls and clone size were taken over from that table, and D and trimming were inferred from the DNA. The table records about 180,000 clones, roughly 87% of them present only once. The sequenced material came from peripheral blood. The sequence derives from a woman in her seventies with acute or convalescent COVID-19.

The CDR3 bases are TGTGCCAGCTCATCTACAGGTACCGGGGAGCTGTTTTTT. Translation: CASSSTGTGELFF. The chain uses TRBV18 and TRBJ2-2, with D possibly being TRBD1 (5 bases). The CDR3 consists of 13 residues. Germline CDR1 KGHSH, CDR2 LQKENI. Trimming pared 5 bases from V and 5 bases from J, leaving 9 bases between.